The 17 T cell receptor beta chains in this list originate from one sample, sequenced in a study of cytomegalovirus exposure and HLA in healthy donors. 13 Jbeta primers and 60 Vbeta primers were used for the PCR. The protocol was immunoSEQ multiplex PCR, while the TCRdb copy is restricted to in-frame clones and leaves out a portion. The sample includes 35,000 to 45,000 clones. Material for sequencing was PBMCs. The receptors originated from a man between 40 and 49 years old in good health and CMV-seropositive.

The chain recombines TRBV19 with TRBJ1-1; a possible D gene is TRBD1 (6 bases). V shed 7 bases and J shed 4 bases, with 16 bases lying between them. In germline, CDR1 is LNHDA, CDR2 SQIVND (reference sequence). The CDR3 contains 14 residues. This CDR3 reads CASILQGEGTEAFF. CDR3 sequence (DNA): TGTGCCAGTATTTTACAGGGAGAGGGCACTGAAGCTTTCTTT. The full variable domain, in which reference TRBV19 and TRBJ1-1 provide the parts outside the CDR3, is DGGITQSPKYLFRKEGQNVTLSCEQNLNHDAMYWYRQDPGQGLRLIYYSQIVNDFQKGDIAEGYSVSREKKESFPLTVTSAQKNPTAFYLCASILQGEGTEAFFGQGTRLTVV.

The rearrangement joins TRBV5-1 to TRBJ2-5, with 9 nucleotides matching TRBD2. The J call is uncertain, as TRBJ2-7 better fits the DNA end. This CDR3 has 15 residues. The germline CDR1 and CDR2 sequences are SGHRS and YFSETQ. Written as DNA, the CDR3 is TGCGCCAGCAGGGAGGAGCGGGAGGCCCCCTTCGAGCAGTACTTC. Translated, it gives CASREEREAPFEQYF.

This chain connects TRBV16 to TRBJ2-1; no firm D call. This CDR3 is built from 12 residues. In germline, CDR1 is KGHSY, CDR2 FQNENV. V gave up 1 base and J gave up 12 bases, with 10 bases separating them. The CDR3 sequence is CASSQYPSGQFF. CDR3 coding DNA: TGTGCCAGCAGCCAATACCCTTCGGGGCAGTTCTTC.

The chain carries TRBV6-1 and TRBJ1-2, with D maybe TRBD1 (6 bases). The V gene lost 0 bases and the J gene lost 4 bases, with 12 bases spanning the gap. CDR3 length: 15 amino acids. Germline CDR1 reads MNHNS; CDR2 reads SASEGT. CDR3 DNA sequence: TGTGCCAGCAGTGAAGCGCGGGCAGGGGCCTATGGCTACACCTTC. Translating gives CASSEARAGAYGYTF.

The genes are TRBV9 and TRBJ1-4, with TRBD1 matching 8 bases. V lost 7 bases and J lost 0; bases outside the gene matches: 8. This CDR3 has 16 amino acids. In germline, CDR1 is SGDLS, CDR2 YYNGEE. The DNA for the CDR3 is TGTGCCAGCGCCCCGGGACAGGTTGCAACTAATGAAAAACTGTTTTTT. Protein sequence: CASAPGQVATNEKLFF. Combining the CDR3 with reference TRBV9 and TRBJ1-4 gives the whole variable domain DSGVTQTPKHLITATGQRVTLRCSPRSGDLSVYWYQQSLDQGLQFLIQYYNGEERAKGNILERFSAQQFPDLHSELNLSSLELGDSALYFCASAPGQVATNEKLFFGSGTQLSVL.

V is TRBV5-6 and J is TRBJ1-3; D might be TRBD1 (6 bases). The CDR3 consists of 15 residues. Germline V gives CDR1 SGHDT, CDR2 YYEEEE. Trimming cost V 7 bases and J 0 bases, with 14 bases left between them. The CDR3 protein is CASSVTGRSGNTIYF. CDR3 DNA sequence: TGTGCCAGCTCCGTCACAGGGCGCTCTGGAAACACCATATATTTT.

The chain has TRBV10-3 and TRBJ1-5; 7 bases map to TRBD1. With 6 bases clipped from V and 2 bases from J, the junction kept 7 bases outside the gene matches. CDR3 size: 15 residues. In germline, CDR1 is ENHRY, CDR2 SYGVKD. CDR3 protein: CAIRDEGGGNQPQHF. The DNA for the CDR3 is TGTGCCATCAGGGACGAAGGGGGCGGCAATCAGCCCCAGCATTTT.

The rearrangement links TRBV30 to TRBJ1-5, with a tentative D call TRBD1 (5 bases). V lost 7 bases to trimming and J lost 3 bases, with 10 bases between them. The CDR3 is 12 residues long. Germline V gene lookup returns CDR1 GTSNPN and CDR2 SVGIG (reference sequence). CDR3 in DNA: TGTGCCTTCCGGGGGTACAATCAGCCCCAGCATTTT. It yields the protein CAFRGYNQPQHF.

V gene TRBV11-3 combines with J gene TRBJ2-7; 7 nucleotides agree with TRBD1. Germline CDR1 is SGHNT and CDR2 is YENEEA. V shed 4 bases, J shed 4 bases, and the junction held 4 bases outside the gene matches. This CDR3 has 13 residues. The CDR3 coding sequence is TGTGCCAGCAGCTCAAAACAGGGGTACGAGCAGTACTTC. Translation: CASSSKQGYEQYF.

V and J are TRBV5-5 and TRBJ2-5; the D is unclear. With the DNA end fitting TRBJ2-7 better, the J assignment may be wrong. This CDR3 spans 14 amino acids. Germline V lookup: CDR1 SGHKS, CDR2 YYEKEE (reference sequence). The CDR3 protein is CASSLVPDSYEQYF. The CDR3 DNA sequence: TGTGCCAGCAGCTTGGTTCCAGACTCCTACGAGCAGTACTTC.

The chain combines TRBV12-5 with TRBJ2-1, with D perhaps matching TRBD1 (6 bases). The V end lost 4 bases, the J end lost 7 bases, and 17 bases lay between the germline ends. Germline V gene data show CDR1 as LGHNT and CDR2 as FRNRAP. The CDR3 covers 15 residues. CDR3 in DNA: TGTGCTAGTGGTTCGTCAGGGGAATTTGGGAATGAGCAGTTCTTC. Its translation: CASGSSGEFGNEQFF.

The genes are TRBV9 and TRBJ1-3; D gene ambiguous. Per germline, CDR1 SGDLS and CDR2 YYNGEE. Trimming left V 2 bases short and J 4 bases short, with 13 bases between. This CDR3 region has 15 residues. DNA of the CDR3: TGTGCCAGCAGCGTTGCAGGAAAAGTAGGAAACACCATATATTTT. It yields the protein CASSVAGKVGNTIYF.

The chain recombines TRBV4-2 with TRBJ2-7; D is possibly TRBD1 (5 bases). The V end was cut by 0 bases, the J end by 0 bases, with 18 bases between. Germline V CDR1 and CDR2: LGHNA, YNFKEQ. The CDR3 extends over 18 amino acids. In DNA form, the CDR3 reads TGTGCCAGCAGCCAAGAATCTGGGGCAGCTTCCCCCTCCTACGAGCAGTACTTC. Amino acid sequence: CASSQESGAASPSYEQYF.

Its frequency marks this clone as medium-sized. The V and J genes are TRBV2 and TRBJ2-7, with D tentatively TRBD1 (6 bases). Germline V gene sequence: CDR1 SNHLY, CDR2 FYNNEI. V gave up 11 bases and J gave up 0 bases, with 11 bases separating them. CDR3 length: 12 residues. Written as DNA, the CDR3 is TGTGCCTCCCGGGACATCTCCTACGAGCAGTACTTC. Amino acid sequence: CASRDISYEQYF.

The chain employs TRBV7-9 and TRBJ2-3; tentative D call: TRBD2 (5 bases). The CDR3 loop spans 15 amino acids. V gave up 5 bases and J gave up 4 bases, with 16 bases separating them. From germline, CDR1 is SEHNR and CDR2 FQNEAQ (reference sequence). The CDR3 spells CASSPKMRVSDTQYF. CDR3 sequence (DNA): TGTGCCAGCAGCCCGAAGATGCGGGTATCAGATACGCAGTATTTT.

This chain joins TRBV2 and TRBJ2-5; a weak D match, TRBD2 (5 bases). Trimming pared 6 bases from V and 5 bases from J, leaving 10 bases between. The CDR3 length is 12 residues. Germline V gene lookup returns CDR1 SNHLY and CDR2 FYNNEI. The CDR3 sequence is CASSARDETQYF. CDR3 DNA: TGTGCCAGCAGCGCGAGGGATGAGACCCAGTACTTC.

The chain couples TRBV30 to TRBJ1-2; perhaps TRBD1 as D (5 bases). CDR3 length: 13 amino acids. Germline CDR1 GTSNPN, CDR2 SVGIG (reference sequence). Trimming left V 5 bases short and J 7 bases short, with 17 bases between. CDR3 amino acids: CAWGFPGWGGYTF. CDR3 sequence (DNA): TGTGCCTGGGGGTTCCCAGGGTGGGGTGGCTACACCTTC.